Listed here is a single T cell receptor beta chain. Its antigen is currently unknown. Between the trimmed V and J ends, which lost 8 bases and 8 bases, there was a span of 24 bases. This CDR3 region has 15 residues. Germline assignment: CDR1 MDHEN and CDR2 SYDVKM. The data are from a study of cytomegalovirus exposure and HLA in healthy donors. Study overall: Across around 400 genotyped donors, around 80% landed in the Caucasian-associated ancestry cluster.

Both 60 Vbeta primers and 13 Jbeta primers went into the PCR. TCRdb keeps only in-frame clones here, not all; method: immunoSEQ multiplex PCR. The record lists approximately 110,000 clones, of which the ten most abundant hold 0.59%. Whole-study results and caveats: Sequencing likely generated an artifact that appeared as a cluster of highly shared sequence variants. Some TCR beta chains (more than 150 of them) were listed as cytomegalovirus-associated.

Sequenced material: PBMCs. The chain uses TRBV28 and TRBJ1-2, with a tentative D call TRBD1 (6 bases). This TCR was recovered from a man aged 45 to 65 in good health and CMV-seronegative. CDR3 nucleotide sequence: TGTGCCAGCGTCGAAGTCCGGGGGGCTACTAGCGGCTACACCTTC. Translation gives CASVEVRGATSGYTF.